Included here is one T cell receptor (beta chain) sequence, with context. The data were produced by immunoSEQ multiplex PCR, yet TCRdb's version contains in-frame clones alone and is incomplete. The sample carries 250,000 to 300,000 clones, roughly 90% recorded once. From germline, CDR1 is SNHLY and CDR2 FYNNEI. Trimming pared 1 base from V and 3 bases from J, leaving 14 bases between. The CDR3 is 16 amino acids. This specimen belongs to a study of cytomegalovirus exposure and HLA in healthy donors. Material for sequencing was PBMCs. The chain is built from TRBV2 and TRBJ2-3; possible D gene TRBD1, 5 bases. This clonotype was sampled from a young woman in good health and CMV-seronegative. CDR3 loop: CASSEEGPSLTDTQYF. CDR3 nucleotides: TGTGCCAGCAGTGAAGAGGGGCCCAGCTTAACAGATACGCAGTATTTT.